Following are 7 T cell receptor beta chains from one sample sequenced in a study of cytomegalovirus exposure and HLA in healthy donors. 60 Vbeta and 13 Jbeta primers were used in PCR. The method was immunoSEQ multiplex PCR; TCRdb's version includes in-frame clones alone and lacks a portion of them. The table records approximately 170,000 clones, approximately 80% of them present only once. Sequencing was carried out using PBMCs. The receptors originated from a woman between 45 and 60 years old in good health and CMV-seronegative.

The chain uses TRBV28 and TRBJ1-6, with 7 bases lining up with TRBD1. CDR1 MDHEN and CDR2 SYDVKM come from the germline V gene. The CDR3 extends over 18 amino acids. V shed 7 bases, J shed 6 bases, and the junction held 18 bases outside the gene matches. CDR3 nucleotide sequence: TGTGCCAGCACCTCTGGTGGGGTCAGACAGGGTCTTAATTCACCCCTCCACTTT. Amino acid sequence: CASTSGGVRQGLNSPLHF. Drawing the rest from reference TRBV28 and TRBJ1-6, the complete variable domain is DVKVTQSSRYLVKRTGEKVFLECVQDMDHENMFWYRQDPGLGLRLIYFSYDVKMKEKGDIPEGYSVSREKKERFSLILESASTNQTSMYLCASTSGGVRQGLNSPLHFGNGTRLTVT.

The chain uses TRBV14 and TRBJ2-2; TRBD2 agrees at 7 bases. The length of the CDR3 is 17 residues. Losses at the gene ends were 4 bases for V and 5 bases for J; bases not matched to a gene: 13. CDR1 is SGHDN, CDR2 FVKESK, per germline. Written as DNA, the CDR3 is TGTGCCAGCAGCCGACAGCCCGGGACTATTAAGACCGGGGAGCTGTTTTTT. Protein sequence: CASSRQPGTIKTGELFF.

This clone was counted a few times. The chain links TRBV7-2 to TRBJ1-5; D unresolved. The CDR3 has 13 amino acids. Germline CDR1 reads SGHTA; CDR2 reads FQGNSA. V lost 4 bases and J 0 bases, leaving 4 bases between the germline ends. The CDR3 nucleotides are TGTGCCAGCAGCTCCTATAGCAATCAGCCCCAGCATTTT. Protein: CASSSYSNQPQHF.

The sample holds a few counts of this clone. The CDR3 bases are TGTGCCAGCTCACCTGGGACAGGGGGAGGTCAGCCCCAGCATTTT. It encodes CASSPGTGGGQPQHF. V usage is TRBV18 and J usage is TRBJ1-5, with TRBD1 matching 11 bases. The germline CDR1 and CDR2 sequences are KGHSH and LQKENI. With V trimmed by 3 bases and J by 6 bases, 4 bases remained unmatched. The CDR3 is 15 residues long.

This clone has just a few counts. The chain joins TRBV19 to TRBJ2-3, with 8 bases identical to TRBD2. CDR3 length: 15 amino acids. Germline CDR1 reads LNHDA; CDR2 reads SQIVND (reference sequence). The ends lost 1 base at V and 4 bases at J; junction bases unmatched: 4. In nucleotides, the CDR3 is TGTGCCAGTAGTATAGCAGCGGGAGAGTCAGATACGCAGTATTTT. It translates to CASSIAAGESDTQYF.

V usage is TRBV29-1 and J usage is TRBJ2-3; TRBD1 might be the D (5 bases). This CDR3 comprises 14 residues. CDR1 SQVTM and CDR2 ANQGSEA come from the germline V gene. Between the trimmed V and J ends, which lost 4 bases and 1 base, there was a span of 12 bases. This CDR3 is CSVGYQGGTDTQYF. The CDR3 coding sequence is TGCAGCGTTGGTTACCAGGGCGGCACAGATACGCAGTATTTT.

The rearrangement joins TRBV2 to TRBJ1-5; tentatively, D is TRBD1 (6 bases). Germline CDR1 SNHLY, CDR2 FYNNEI. The CDR3 has 15 residues. With 2 bases removed from V and 3 bases from J, the gap between germline ends came to 11 bases. The CDR3 coding sequence is TGTGCCAGCAGTGAACAGGGGCCCCCCAATCAGCCCCAGCATTTT. It is translated as CASSEQGPPNQPQHF.